This TCR beta chain was recovered during a study of cytomegalovirus exposure and HLA in healthy donors. Overall study results and limits: Analysis was carried out at a later point, and it linked a missense DCLRE1C variant to TCR beta V- and J-gene trimming. Sequence variants that were highly shared formed a cluster that was likely a sequencing artifact.

Note on this clone: What it binds is unknown.

The PCR had 60 Vbeta and 13 Jbeta primers. The protocol was immunoSEQ multiplex PCR, while the TCRdb copy is restricted to in-frame clones and leaves out a portion. This sample has over 150,000 clones, with about four fifths found just once. The CDR3 sequence is 15 residues long. After removal of 2 bases from V and 0 bases from J, the junction contained 6 bases not matched to a gene. CDR1 and CDR2 (germline): GTSNPN, SVGIG (reference sequence). The sequence derives from a man aged 25-45 years in good health and CMV-seropositive. What was sequenced was PBMCs. The chain links TRBV30 to TRBJ2-5; 7 bases match TRBD2. The CDR3 DNA reads TGTGCCTGGAGTTTGGGGGGGTTGTACCAAGAGACCCAGTACTTC. It codes for CAWSLGGLYQETQYF.